Below, one T cell receptor (beta chain) is given with its context. Its antigen is currently unknown. Trimming pared 1 base from V and 8 bases from J, leaving 13 bases between. In germline, CDR1 is SGHRS, CDR2 YFSETQ. CDR3 length equals 14 residues. The data stem from a study of OX40 agonist ivuxolimab in advanced cancers. The overall study: A partial response was reached by three patients: one with hepatocellular carcinoma and two with cutaneous melanoma.

Assay used: immunoSEQ multiplex PCR; TCRdb lists only in-frame clones, some missing. The data contain about 73,000 clones, around 90% of them singletons. Findings of the study overall: Both blood CD4+ and CD8+ T cells showed clonal growth by week 6 at 0.1 to 3.0 mg/kg.

Patients with autoimmune history or systemic immunosuppression were excluded. The receptor comes from an adult with an advanced solid tumor such as melanoma, head and neck, liver or kidney cancer. The material sequenced was CD4+ or CD8+ T cells sorted from blood, taken in a trial of the OX40 agonist ivuxolimab. This sequence joins TRBV5-1 and TRBJ2-1; no clear D gene. CDR3 sequence reads: CASSLRVEWDEQFF. The CDR3 nucleotides read TGCGCCAGCAGCTTGAGGGTCGAGTGGGATGAGCAGTTCTTC.